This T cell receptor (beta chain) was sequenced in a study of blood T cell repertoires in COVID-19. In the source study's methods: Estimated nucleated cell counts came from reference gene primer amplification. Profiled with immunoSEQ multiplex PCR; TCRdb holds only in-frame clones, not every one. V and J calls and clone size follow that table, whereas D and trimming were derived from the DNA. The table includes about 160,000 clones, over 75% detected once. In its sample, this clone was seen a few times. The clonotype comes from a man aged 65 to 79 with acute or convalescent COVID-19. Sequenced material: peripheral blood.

CDR3 residues: CASQTELAGGRETQYF. In DNA, the CDR3 is TGCGCCAGCCAAACAGAACTAGCGGGAGGGCGGGAGACCCAGTACTTC. V is TRBV10-1 and J is TRBJ2-5, with 13 bases aligning to TRBD2. The CDR3 runs to 16 residues. Germline V lookup: CDR1 WNHNN, CDR2 SYGVQD (reference sequence). V lost 8 bases and J lost 5; bases outside the gene matches: 11.